Following are 20 T cell receptor beta chains from one sample sequenced in a study of siplizumab effects on memory and regulatory T cells. TCRdb keeps only in-frame clones here, not all; method: immunoSEQ multiplex PCR. The data show roughly 80,000 clones, 87% seen once. Sequences were obtained from Tregs sorted from blood. Receptor source: a human donor in good health.

In DNA form, the CDR3 reads TGTGCCAGCAGCTGGGGGAATGAGCAGTTCTTC. The encoded protein is CASSWGNEQFF. This chain joins TRBV5-6 and TRBJ2-1; D may match TRBD1 or TRBD2 (5 bases each). CDR3 length: 11 amino acids. Between the trimmed V and J ends, which lost 3 bases and 7 bases, there was a span of 5 bases. Germline V gives CDR1 SGHDT, CDR2 YYEEEE.

V usage is TRBV7-2 and J usage is TRBJ1-1; unclear D gene. The CDR3 has 12 residues. Germline V gene data show CDR1 as SGHTA and CDR2 as FQGNSA. The ends were cut back, 1 base at V and 8 bases at J, with 8 bases in the middle. CDR3 in amino acids: CASSLDHREAFF. In DNA, the CDR3 is TGTGCCAGCAGCTTAGATCACCGGGAAGCTTTCTTT. Full variable domain (outside the CDR3, taken from reference TRBV7-2 and TRBJ1-1): GAGVSQSPSNKVTEKGKDVELRCDPISGHTALYWYRQSLGQGLEFLIYFQGNSAPDKSGLPSDRFSAERTGGSVSTLTIQRTQQEDSAVYLCASSLDHREAFFGQGTRLTVV.

The rearrangement joins TRBV11-3 to TRBJ1-1; no reliable D call. CDR3 size: 13 residues. Per the germline V gene, CDR1 is SGHNT and CDR2 is YENEEA. The V end was cut by 2 bases, the J end by 5 bases, with 9 bases between. The CDR3 nucleotides are TGTGCCAGCAGCTTAAGGGAAGGGACTGAAGCTTTCTTT. Translation gives CASSLREGTEAFF.

The CDR3 loop reads CASSPSGTTSYGYTF. The CDR3 nucleotides read TGTGCCAGCAGCCCCTCCGGGACAACTTCCTATGGCTACACCTTC. This chain links TRBV6-4 with TRBJ1-2, with D maybe TRBD1 (6 bases). Germline assignment: CDR1 MRHNA and CDR2 SNTAGT. The CDR3 is made up of 15 amino acids. V was shortened by 6 bases and J by 4 bases, with 18 bases between the two germline ends.

This rearrangement joins TRBV11-2 to TRBJ1-1; 9 positions agree with TRBD1. V lost 5 bases, J lost 8 bases, and 9 bases stayed unmatched. Germline assignment: CDR1 SGHAT and CDR2 FQNNGV. The length of the CDR3 is 14 residues. The CDR3 loop is CASSELGTGTEAFF. The CDR3 DNA sequence: TGTGCCAGCAGCGAATTGGGGACAGGGACAGAAGCTTTCTTT. Full variable domain (rest looked up from reference TRBV11-2 and TRBJ1-1): EAGVAQSPRYKIIEKRQSVAFWCNPISGHATLYWYQQILGQGPKLLIQFQNNGVVDDSQLPKDRFSAERLKGVDSTLKIQPAKLEDSAVYLCASSELGTGTEAFFGQGTRLTVV.

The V gene is TRBV2, the J gene TRBJ1-2; TRBD1 might be the D (5 bases). This CDR3 region has 13 residues. Germline CDR1 SNHLY, CDR2 FYNNEI. Trimming removed 7 bases at V and 1 base at J, with 10 bases between. This CDR3 is CASNQGLNYGYTF. The CDR3 DNA follows: TGTGCCAGCAATCAGGGCCTTAACTATGGCTACACCTTC. Variable domain in full (rest from reference TRBV2 and TRBJ1-2): EPEVTQTPSHQVTQMGQEVILRCVPISNHLYFYWYRQILGQKVEFLVSFYNNEISEKSEIFDDQFSVERPDGSNFTLKIRSTKLEDSAMYFCASNQGLNYGYTFGSGTRLTVV.

This clone was detected only once. This CDR3 reads CASRPSSTDTQYF. Here the CDR3 DNA reads TGTGCCAGCAGACCGTCTAGCACAGATACGCAGTATTTT. This chain connects TRBV9 to TRBJ2-3, with D unresolved. Germline CDR1 and CDR2: SGDLS and YYNGEE. The CDR3 loop spans 13 amino acids. V lost 5 bases and J lost 0, with 7 bases in between.

The V call is TRBV7-9, the J call TRBJ2-2; 12 nucleotides agree with TRBD2. V lost 5 bases, J lost 6 bases, and 4 bases stayed unmatched. CDR3 length equals 15 residues. Germline values: CDR1 SEHNR, CDR2 FQNEAQ (reference sequence). In DNA form, the CDR3 reads TGTGCCAGCAGCGCTAGACTAGCGGGGGCCGGGGAGCTGTTTTTT. This translates into CASSARLAGAGELFF.

This clone was recorded once. V is TRBV4-2 and J is TRBJ2-3; 8 bases map to TRBD2. Germline CDR1 LGHNA, CDR2 YNFKEQ. This CDR3 is 14 amino acids long. The junction had 1 base not matched to a gene; V was cut back by 2 bases and J by 3 bases. CDR3 coding DNA: TGTGCCAGCAGCCAACAGCGGGGGACAGATACGCAGTATTTT. This translates into CASSQQRGTDTQYF.

The chain joins TRBV10-3 to TRBJ1-5; D is possibly TRBD1 (5 bases). This CDR3 has 15 residues. From germline, CDR1 is ENHRY and CDR2 SYGVKD. Between the trimmed V and J ends, which lost 5 bases and 2 bases, there was a span of 13 bases. CDR3 bases: TGTGCCATCAGTCAGGGAATGGGCCGCAATCAGCCCCAGCATTTT. Translated: CAISQGMGRNQPQHF.

This sequence joins TRBV2 and TRBJ2-5; D is possibly TRBD2 (6 bases). The germline V gene has CDR1 SNHLY and CDR2 FYNNEI. Trimming removed 4 bases from V and 4 bases from J, with 13 bases in between. The CDR3 contains 14 residues. The CDR3 loop is CASSVAERAETQYF. CDR3 in DNA: TGTGCCAGCAGTGTAGCGGAGCGGGCAGAGACCCAGTACTTC.

V usage is TRBV20-1 and J usage is TRBJ2-7; 8 bases line up with TRBD1. This CDR3 comprises 11 residues. V lost 4 bases, J lost 7 bases, and 3 bases stayed unmatched. Germline lookup yields CDR1 DFQATT and CDR2 SNEGSKA (reference sequence). CDR3 DNA: TGCAGTGCTACGACAGGGGTTGAGCAGTACTTC. As protein: CSATTGVEQYF.

The rearrangement links TRBV18 to TRBJ1-4; perhaps TRBD1 as D (5 bases). CDR1 KGHSH and CDR2 LQKENI come from the germline V gene. V was pared by 0 bases and J by 0 bases, with 14 bases between. The CDR3 runs to 18 residues. CDR3 bases: TGTGCCAGCTCACCACCGAGGGGAGGGAGAGCAACTAATGAAAAACTGTTTTTT. Translation gives CASSPPRGGRATNEKLFF.

V is TRBV5-6 and J is TRBJ1-5; D is uncertain. V lost 0 bases and J lost 7, with 11 bases in between. Germline CDR1 and CDR2: SGHDT and YYEEEE. There are 14 residues in the CDR3. The CDR3 loop reads CASSLDGGSQPQHF. DNA for the CDR3: TGTGCCAGCAGCTTGGATGGAGGAAGCCAGCCCCAGCATTTT.

The chain links TRBV9 to TRBJ2-7; D is unclear. Trimming shortened V by 1 base and J by 2 bases, and 13 bases separated the two germline ends. Germline CDR1 and CDR2: SGDLS and YYNGEE. The CDR3 consists of 15 residues. In nucleotides, the CDR3 is TGTGCCAGCAGCGTATTATTCGTGGGGACCTACGAGCAGTACTTC. Encoded protein: CASSVLFVGTYEQYF.

The chain couples TRBV7-2 to TRBJ1-6; 12 bases agree with TRBD1. There are 17 residues in the CDR3. V was clipped by 2 bases and J by 7 bases; unmatched bases: 6. The germline V gene encodes CDR1 SGHTA and CDR2 FQGNSA. CDR3 region: CASSLKGQGAQNSPLHF. Written as DNA, the CDR3 is TGTGCCAGCAGCTTAAAGGGACAGGGGGCGCAGAATTCACCCCTCCACTTT. The full variable domain, in which reference TRBV7-2 and TRBJ1-6 provide the parts outside the CDR3, is GAGVSQSPSNKVTEKGKDVELRCDPISGHTALYWYRQSLGQGLEFLIYFQGNSAPDKSGLPSDRFSAERTGGSVSTLTIQRTQQEDSAVYLCASSLKGQGAQNSPLHFGNGTRLTVT.

The rearrangement joins TRBV6-6 to TRBJ2-2; tentatively, D is TRBD2 (6 bases). Germline CDR1 and CDR2: MNHNY and SVGAGI (reference sequence). This CDR3 is built from 14 residues. Trimming stripped 9 bases from V and 3 bases from J, with 14 bases between. CDR3 sequence reads: CASGAGYDTGELFF. The DNA of the CDR3 is TGTGCCAGTGGGGCGGGGTATGACACCGGGGAGCTGTTTTTT.

The chain combines TRBV5-1 with TRBJ2-3; perhaps D is TRBD1 or TRBD2 (6 bases each). Germline CDR1 reads SGHRS; CDR2 reads YFSETQ. Trimming took 4 bases from V and 3 from J, leaving 9 bases between them. This CDR3 comprises 13 residues. The CDR3 is CASSRGLTDTQYF. The CDR3 DNA is TGCGCCAGCAGCCGGGGGCTTACAGATACGCAGTATTTT. Supplemented by reference TRBV5-1 and TRBJ2-3, the full variable domain reads KAGVTQTPRYLIKTRGQQVTLSCSPISGHRSVSWYQQTPGQGLQFLFEYFSETQRNKGNFPGRFSGRQFSNSRSEMNVSTLELGDSALYLCASSRGLTDTQYFGPGTRLTVL.

The sample holds a few counts of this clone. The J gene is TRBJ2-1, the V gene TRBV28; D is unresolved. Germline CDR1 and CDR2: MDHEN and SYDVKM. The CDR3 runs 10 residues. Trimming left V 3 bases short and J 9 bases short, with 3 bases between. CDR3 loop: CASSFGEQFF. In nucleotides, the CDR3 is TGTGCCAGCAGTTTCGGTGAGCAGTTCTTC.

This chain uses TRBV5-1 with TRBJ1-1; D unresolved. The length of the CDR3 is 16 residues. With 4 bases removed from V and 3 bases from J, the gap between germline ends came to 19 bases. CDR1 is SGHRS and CDR2 is YFSETQ in the germline V gene. The CDR3 bases are TGCGCCAGCAGCCCATCCCCGGGCCCCCCGGACACTGAAGCTTTCTTT. This encodes CASSPSPGPPDTEAFF.